This is a list of T cell receptor beta chains from one sample in a study of beta chain features in type 1 diabetes. Here immunoSEQ multiplex PCR was the method, and the copy in TCRdb shows in-frame clones only, minus some. This table holds about 250,000 clones, less than 15% found once. Material for sequencing was naive CD4+ T cells from blood. The source of these receptors is a woman aged 40 to 50 in good health. Both conserved end residues are part of each CDR3. D genes are given only for firm matches. The size entry is marked missing in some rows and otherwise reads once, few, many or a size class.

clone_size	d_call	v_call	j_call	cdr3_aa	cdr3_nt
-	TRBD1	TRBV11-1	TRBJ2-2	CASSPRDRVTGELFF	TGTGCCAGCAGCCCCAGAGACAGGGTCACCGGGGAGCTGTTTTTT
few	-	TRBV7-9	TRBJ1-6	CASSLETASSYNSPLHF	TGTGCCAGCAGCTTAGAGACTGCGAGCTCCTATAATTCACCCCTCCACTTT
few	TRBD1	TRBV6-1	TRBJ2-1	CASNRDSYNEQFF	TGTGCCAGCAATCGGGACAGCTACAATGAGCAGTTCTTC
-	-	TRBV29-1	TRBJ1-1	CSVGNRNTEAFF	TGCAGCGTTGGTAACAGGAACACTGAAGCTTTCTTT
-	-	TRBV11-2	TRBJ1-6	CASSQGPPNSPLHF	TGTGCCAGCAGCCAGGGGCCCCCGAATTCACCCCTCCACTTT
few	-	TRBV2	TRBJ1-3	CASSGLTSFGNTIYF	TGTGCCAGCAGTGGACTGACCTCTTTTGGAAACACCATATATTTT
once	-	TRBV27	TRBJ2-1	CASISVFRGEQFF	TGTGCCAGCATTTCGGTATTTAGGGGTGAGCAGTTCTTC
few	-	TRBV7-9	TRBJ2-1	CASSLEGEQFF	TGTGCCAGCAGCTTAGAGGGGGAGCAGTTCTTC
few	-	TRBV5-1	TRBJ2-7	CASSLGQVDPYEQYF	TGCGCCAGCAGCTTGGGACAGGTCGATCCCTACGAGCAGTACTTC
few	-	TRBV5-1	TRBJ2-7	CASSLQAVPEQYF	TGCGCCAGCAGCCTCCAAGCGGTCCCCGAGCAGTACTTC
few	TRBD2	TRBV6-5	TRBJ2-7	CASSYSGKRGSYEQYF	TGTGCCAGCAGTTACTCGGGGAAGCGGGGGAGCTACGAGCAGTACTTC
few	TRBD1	TRBV5-1	TRBJ1-1	CASSRLDNRGTEAFF	TGCGCCAGCAGCCGACTAGACAACAGGGGCACTGAAGCTTTCTTT
-	-	TRBV7-2	TRBJ2-5	CASSQFGGTQETQYF	TGTGCCAGCAGCCAATTCGGTGGTACCCAAGAGACCCAGTACTTC
-	TRBD2	TRBV9	TRBJ2-1	CASSPTTSGGGEQFF	TGTGCCAGCAGCCCCACTACCAGCGGGGGGGGTGAGCAGTTCTTC
many	-	TRBV7-9	TRBJ2-7	CASSVSPGWQYF	TGTGCCAGCAGCGTCAGCCCAGGTTGGCAGTACTTC
few	-	TRBV7-2	TRBJ2-2	CASSRPGLNTGELFF	TGTGCCAGCAGCCGTCCGGGACTTAACACCGGGGAGCTGTTTTTT
few	TRBD1	TRBV7-9	TRBJ2-4	CASSSTPGQGSGIQYF	TGTGCCAGCAGCAGTACTCCGGGACAGGGGTCAGGCATTCAGTACTTC
-	-	TRBV5-4	TRBJ2-5	CASSSPLTSSMATQYF	TGTGCCAGCAGCTCCCCCCTGACTAGTTCTATGGCGACCCAGTACTTC
few	-	TRBV6-5	TRBJ1-2	CASSYSGRVNGYTF	TGTGCCAGCAGTTACTCGGGCAGGGTCAACGGCTACACCTTC
-	-	TRBV5-1	TRBJ2-5	CASSSAPGQETQYF	TGCGCCAGCAGCTCGGCGCCAGGGCAAGAGACCCAGTACTTC
-	-	TRBV18	TRBJ1-1	CASSLGQFEEAFF	TGTGCCAGCTCACTCGGACAGTTTGAAGAAGCTTTCTTT
few	TRBD2	TRBV5-8	TRBJ2-1	CASSLLSGGAGNEQFF	TGTGCCAGCAGCTTGTTAAGCGGGGGGGCCGGCAATGAGCAGTTCTTC
once	-	TRBV5-5	TRBJ2-3	CASSLDLKPTFAQYF	TGTGCCAGCAGCTTGGATTTGAAACCCACATTCGCGCAGTATTTT
-	TRBD2	TRBV18	TRBJ2-2	CASSPVMTSDGELFF	TGTGCCAGCTCACCGGTGATGACTAGCGACGGGGAGCTGTTTTTT
-	-	TRBV10-3	TRBJ2-2	CAISSIPLPLSAGELFF	TGTGCCATCAGTTCGATACCACTCCCCCTCTCCGCCGGGGAGCTGTTTTTT
-	TRBD1	TRBV29-1	TRBJ1-2	CSVPTGRYYGYTF	TGCAGCGTACCGACAGGGCGGTACTATGGCTACACCTTC
few	-	TRBV15	TRBJ1-1	CATSRDRGGTEAFF	TGTGCCACCAGCAGAGATCGGGGAGGAACTGAAGCTTTCTTT
few	TRBD1	TRBV2	TRBJ1-5	CASSDQGAGQPQHF	TGTGCCAGCAGTGACCAGGGGGCGGGTCAGCCCCAGCATTTT
few	-	TRBV29-1	TRBJ1-2	CSALWSRPPDGYTF	TGCAGCGCCCTATGGAGCCGTCCACCGGATGGCTACACCTTC
-	-	TRBV6-4	TRBJ1-4	CASMGEPRGGKLFF	TGTGCCAGCATGGGGGAGCCGAGGGGAGGAAAACTGTTTTTT
-	-	TRBV5-8	TRBJ2-5	CASSLAGYQETQYF	TGTGCCAGCAGCTTGGCCGGGTACCAAGAGACCCAGTACTTC
few	-	TRBV27	TRBJ2-7	CASSPRFRGGYEQYF	TGTGCCAGCAGTCCAAGGTTTCGGGGTGGCTACGAGCAGTACTTC
-	-	TRBV5-1	TRBJ1-1	CASSSPPNTEAFF	TGCGCCAGCAGCTCCCCCCCTAACACTGAAGCTTTCTTT
-	TRBD2	TRBV27	TRBJ2-7	CASTLGGRGEQYF	TGTGCCAGCACCCTGGGGGGGAGGGGCGAGCAGTACTTC
once	-	TRBV5-1	TRBJ1-1	CASSLAGYAEAFF	TGCGCCAGCAGCTTGGCCGGGTACGCTGAAGCTTTCTTT
-	-	TRBV27	TRBJ2-1	CASSFGGGADHEQFF	TGTGCCAGCAGTTTCGGAGGGGGCGCCGACCATGAGCAGTTCTTC
few	-	TRBV7-9	TRBJ1-3	CASSPIPSGNTIYF	TGTGCCAGCAGCCCAATTCCCTCTGGAAACACCATATATTTT
few	-	TRBV7-8	TRBJ2-4	CASSLRPARQLAKNIQYF	TGTGCCAGCAGCTTACGGCCCGCGAGACAGCTAGCCAAAAACATTCAGTACTTC
-	-	TRBV19	TRBJ1-2	CASSIDPRGYGYTF	TGTGCCAGTAGTATAGATCCGAGGGGGTACGGCTACACCTTC
-	TRBD2	TRBV11-2	TRBJ2-2	CASSLGLAGRVGELFF	TGTGCCAGCAGCTTAGGACTAGCGGGGAGAGTGGGGGAGCTGTTTTTT
-	-	TRBV28	TRBJ2-7	CASSSPLPYEQYF	TGTGCCAGCAGTTCTCCCCTCCCCTACGAGCAGTACTTC
few	-	TRBV6-6	TRBJ2-7	CASSPSSYGTSYEQYF	TGTGCCAGCAGTCCCTCCTCTTACGGGACAAGCTACGAGCAGTACTTC
-	-	TRBV20-1	TRBJ2-1	CSARADEQFF	TGCAGTGCTCGAGCCGATGAGCAGTTCTTC